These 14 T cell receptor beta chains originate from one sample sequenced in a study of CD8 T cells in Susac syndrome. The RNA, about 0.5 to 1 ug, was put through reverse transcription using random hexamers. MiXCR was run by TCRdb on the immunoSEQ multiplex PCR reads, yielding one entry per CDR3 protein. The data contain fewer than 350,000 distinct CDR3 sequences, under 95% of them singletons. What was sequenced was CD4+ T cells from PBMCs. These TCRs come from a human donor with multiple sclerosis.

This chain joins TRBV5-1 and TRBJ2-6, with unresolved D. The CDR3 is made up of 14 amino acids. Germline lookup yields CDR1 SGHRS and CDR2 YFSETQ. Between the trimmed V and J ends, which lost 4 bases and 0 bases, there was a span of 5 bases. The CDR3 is CASSAPSGANVLTF. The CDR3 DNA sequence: TGCGCCAGCAGCGCTCCCTCTGGGGCCAACGTCCTGACTTTC.

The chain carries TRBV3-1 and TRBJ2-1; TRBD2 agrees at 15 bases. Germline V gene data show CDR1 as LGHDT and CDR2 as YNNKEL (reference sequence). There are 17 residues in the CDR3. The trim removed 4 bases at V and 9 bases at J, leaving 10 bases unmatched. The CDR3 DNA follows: TGTGCCAGCAGCCGAGGGATAGGACTAGCGGGGGGGAGTGAGCAGTTCTTC. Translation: CASSRGIGLAGGSEQFF.

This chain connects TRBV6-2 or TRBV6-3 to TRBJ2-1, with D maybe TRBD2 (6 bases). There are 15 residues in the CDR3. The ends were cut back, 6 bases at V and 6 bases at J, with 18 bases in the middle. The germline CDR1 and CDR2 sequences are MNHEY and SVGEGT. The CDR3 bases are TGTGCCAGCAGCCTCGGGAGACCCAGGACCAATGAGCAGTTCTTC. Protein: CASSLGRPRTNEQFF.

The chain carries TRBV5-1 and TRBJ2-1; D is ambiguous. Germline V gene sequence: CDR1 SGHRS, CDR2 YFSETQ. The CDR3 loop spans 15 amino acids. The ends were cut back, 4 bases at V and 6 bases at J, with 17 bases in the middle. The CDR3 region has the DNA TGCGCCAGCAGCCCCACCGGTCACGGCGGCAATGAGCAGTTCTTC. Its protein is CASSPTGHGGNEQFF.

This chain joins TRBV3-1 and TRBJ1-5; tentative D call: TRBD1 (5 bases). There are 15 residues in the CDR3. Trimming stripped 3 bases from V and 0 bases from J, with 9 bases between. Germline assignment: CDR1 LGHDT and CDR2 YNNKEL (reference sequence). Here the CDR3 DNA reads TGTGCCAGCAGCCAGAAGGGGCATAGCAATCAGCCCCAGCATTTT. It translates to CASSQKGHSNQPQHF.

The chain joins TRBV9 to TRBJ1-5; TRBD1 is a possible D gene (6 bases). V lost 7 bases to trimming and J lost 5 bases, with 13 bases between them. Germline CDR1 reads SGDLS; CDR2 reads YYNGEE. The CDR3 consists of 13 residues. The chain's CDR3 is CASARGQDQPQHF. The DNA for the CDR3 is TGTGCCAGCGCAAGGGGACAAGATCAGCCCCAGCATTTT.

The CDR3 is CASTDSPDNEQFF. The CDR3, as DNA: TGTGCCAGCACCGACTCCCCTGACAATGAGCAGTTCTTC. This sequence joins TRBV7-2 and TRBJ2-1; D gene ambiguous. V was shortened by 7 bases and J by 5 bases, with 12 bases between the two germline ends. The CDR3 totals 13 residues. Germline loops: CDR1 SGHTA, CDR2 FQGNSA.

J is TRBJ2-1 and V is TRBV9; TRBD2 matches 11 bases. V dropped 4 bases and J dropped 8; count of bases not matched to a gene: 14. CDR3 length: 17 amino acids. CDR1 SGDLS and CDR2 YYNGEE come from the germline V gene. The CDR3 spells CASSHSRLAGKYDEQFF. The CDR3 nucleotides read TGTGCCAGCAGCCATTCCCGACTAGCGGGGAAATACGATGAGCAGTTCTTC.

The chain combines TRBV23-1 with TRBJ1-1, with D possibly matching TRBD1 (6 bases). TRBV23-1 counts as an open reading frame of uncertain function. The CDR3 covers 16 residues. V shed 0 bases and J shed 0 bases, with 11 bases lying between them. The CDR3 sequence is CASSQSDRTVNTEAFF. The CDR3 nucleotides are TGCGCCAGCAGTCAATCGGATCGGACAGTGAACACTGAAGCTTTCTTT.

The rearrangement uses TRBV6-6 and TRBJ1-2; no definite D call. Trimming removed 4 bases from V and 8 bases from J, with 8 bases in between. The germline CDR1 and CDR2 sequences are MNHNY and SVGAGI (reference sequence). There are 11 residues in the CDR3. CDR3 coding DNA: TGTGCCAGCAGTTCCCCGTCAGGCTACACCTTC. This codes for CASSSPSGYTF.

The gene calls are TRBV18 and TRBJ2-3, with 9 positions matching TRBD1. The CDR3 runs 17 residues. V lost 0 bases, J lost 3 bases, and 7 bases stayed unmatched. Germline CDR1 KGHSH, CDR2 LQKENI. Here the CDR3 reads CASSPPTGGVRTDTQYF. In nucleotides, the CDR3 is TGTGCCAGCTCACCACCTACAGGGGGCGTAAGGACAGATACGCAGTATTTT.

CDR3 coding DNA: TGTGCCAGCAGCTTTGCGGGGGCCCGAGATACGCAGTATTTT. It encodes CASSFAGARDTQYF. The chain combines TRBV7-6 with TRBJ2-3, with D possibly TRBD2 on 7 matching bases. This CDR3 comprises 14 residues. Germline CDR1 SGHVS, CDR2 FNYEAQ. Trimming left V 3 bases short and J 5 bases short, with 12 bases between.

CDR3 protein: CASSVTSGGANEQFF. The DNA of the CDR3 is TGTGCCAGCAGCGTAACTAGCGGGGGGGCGAATGAGCAGTTCTTC. The chain uses TRBV7-2 and TRBJ2-1; 13 bases match TRBD2. V lost 5 bases and J lost 7; bases outside the gene matches: 5. The CDR3 has 15 amino acids. The germline gives CDR1 SGHTA, CDR2 FQGNSA.

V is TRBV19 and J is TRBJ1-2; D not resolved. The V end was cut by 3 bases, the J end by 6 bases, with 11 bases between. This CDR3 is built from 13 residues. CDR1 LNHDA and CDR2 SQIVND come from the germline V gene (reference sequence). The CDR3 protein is CASSIPFADGYTF. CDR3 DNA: TGTGCCAGTAGTATTCCTTTTGCAGATGGCTACACCTTC.